The 7 T cell receptor beta chains listed next were all sequenced from one sample in a study of cytomegalovirus exposure and HLA in healthy donors. The PCR made use of 60 Vbeta and 13 Jbeta primers. Some clones are missing from TCRdb's copy, which holds only in-frame ones; the method was immunoSEQ multiplex PCR. Of fewer than 110,000 clones in the sample, under 85% were seen once. Material for sequencing was PBMCs. The receptor source for this set is a woman between 40 and 50 years old in good health and CMV-seronegative.

V and J are TRBV6-4 and TRBJ1-3, with D maybe TRBD1 (5 bases). Germline V gives CDR1 MRHNA, CDR2 SNTAGT. The CDR3 covers 15 residues. V dropped 6 bases and J dropped 0 bases, with 12 bases sitting between them. The CDR3 DNA sequence: TGTGCCAGCAGCGAGACAGACAGCTCTGGAAACACCATATATTTT. It specifies CASSETDSSGNTIYF.

The chain recombines TRBV13 with TRBJ2-3; 7 bases are a match to TRBD2. This CDR3 region has 14 residues. Per the germline V gene, CDR1 is PRHDT and CDR2 is FYEKMQ (reference sequence). V dropped 5 bases and J dropped 2; count of bases not matched to a gene: 4. CDR3 loop: CASSGGVPTDTQYF. CDR3 nucleotide sequence: TGTGCCAGCAGCGGGGGGGTCCCCACAGATACGCAGTATTTT.

This chain uses TRBV28 with TRBJ1-5; maybe TRBD1 (5 bases). V lost 7 bases to trimming and J lost 5 bases, with 18 bases between them. CDR1 and CDR2 (germline): MDHEN, SYDVKM. CDR3 length equals 15 residues. DNA of the CDR3: TGTGCCAGCAACCCTCTTCGGGGGGTTGATCAGCCCCAGCATTTT. Its translation is CASNPLRGVDQPQHF.

The rearrangement uses TRBV7-9 and TRBJ2-4; 10 bases fit TRBD1. Germline loops: CDR1 SEHNR, CDR2 FQNEAQ (reference sequence). The CDR3 length is 18 residues. Germline trimming cut 4 bases from V and 7 bases from J; bases unmatched to any gene: 16. The CDR3 spells CASSYPIGTGDSGNIQYF. DNA for the CDR3: TGTGCCAGCAGCTATCCCATAGGGACAGGGGATTCCGGCAACATTCAGTACTTC.

The chain has TRBV14 and TRBJ2-1; D uncertain. Germline V CDR1 and CDR2: SGHDN, FVKESK. With 1 base removed from V and 7 bases from J, the gap between germline ends came to 11 bases. This CDR3 region has 14 residues. Written as DNA, the CDR3 is TGTGCCAGCAGCCAAGTTGTTAGTGAGAATGAGCAGTTCTTC. This sequence encodes CASSQVVSENEQFF.

The V gene is TRBV7-9, the J gene TRBJ2-7, with D maybe TRBD2 (5 bases). With 8 bases removed from V and 3 bases from J, the gap between germline ends came to 14 bases. There are 13 residues in the CDR3. From germline, CDR1 is SEHNR and CDR2 FQNEAQ (reference sequence). Written as DNA, the CDR3 is TGTGCCAGCGGGGTCGAGACTATCTACGAGCAGTACTTC. It specifies CASGVETIYEQYF.

The chain links TRBV29-1 to TRBJ1-4; a possible D gene is TRBD1 (6 bases). This CDR3 contains 12 residues. Trimming removed 4 bases from V and 7 bases from J, with 10 bases in between. The germline CDR1 and CDR2 sequences are SQVTM and ANQGSEA. CDR3 protein: CSVGQGREKLFF. The CDR3 nucleotides read TGCAGCGTTGGTCAGGGGCGTGAAAAACTGTTTTTT.